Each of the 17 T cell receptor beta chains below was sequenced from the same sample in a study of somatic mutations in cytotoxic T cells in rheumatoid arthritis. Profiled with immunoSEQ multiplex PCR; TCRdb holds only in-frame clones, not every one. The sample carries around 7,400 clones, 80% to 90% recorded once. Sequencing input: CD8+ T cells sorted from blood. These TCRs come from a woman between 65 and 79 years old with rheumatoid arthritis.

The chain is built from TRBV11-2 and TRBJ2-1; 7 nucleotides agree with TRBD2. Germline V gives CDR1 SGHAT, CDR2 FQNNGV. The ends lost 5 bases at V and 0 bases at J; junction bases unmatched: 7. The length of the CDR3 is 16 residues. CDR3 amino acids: CASSHSAGNSYNEQFF. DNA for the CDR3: TGTGCCAGCAGCCACTCAGCGGGGAACTCCTACAATGAGCAGTTCTTC.

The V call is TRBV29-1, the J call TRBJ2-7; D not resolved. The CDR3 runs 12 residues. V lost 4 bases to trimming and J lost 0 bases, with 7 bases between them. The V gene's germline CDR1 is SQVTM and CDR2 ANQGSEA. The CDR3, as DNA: TGCAGCGTTGTGGGCAGCTCCTACGAGCAGTACTTC. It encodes CSVVGSSYEQYF.

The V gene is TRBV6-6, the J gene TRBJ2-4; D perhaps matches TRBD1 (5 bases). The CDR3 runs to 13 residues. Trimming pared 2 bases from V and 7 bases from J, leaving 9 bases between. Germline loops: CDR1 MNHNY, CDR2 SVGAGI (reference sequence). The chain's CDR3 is CASSYLTDNIQYF. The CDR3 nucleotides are TGTGCCAGCAGTTACCTGACAGACAACATTCAGTACTTC.

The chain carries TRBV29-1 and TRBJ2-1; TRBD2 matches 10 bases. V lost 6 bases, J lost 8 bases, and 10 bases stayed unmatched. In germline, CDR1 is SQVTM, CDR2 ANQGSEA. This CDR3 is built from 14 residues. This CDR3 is CSVQAGGLKDEQFF. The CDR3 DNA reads TGCAGCGTCCAAGCGGGGGGGCTTAAAGATGAGCAGTTCTTC.

DNA of the CDR3: TGTGCCAGCTCGGTTGAGCGGGGGGGCGCAGATACGCAGTATTTT. Amino acids: CASSVERGGADTQYF. The V and J genes are TRBV4-2 and TRBJ2-3; 10 positions agree with TRBD2. The CDR3 consists of 15 residues. The ends lost 8 bases at V and 4 bases at J; junction bases unmatched: 9. Germline V gene lookup returns CDR1 LGHNA and CDR2 YNFKEQ.

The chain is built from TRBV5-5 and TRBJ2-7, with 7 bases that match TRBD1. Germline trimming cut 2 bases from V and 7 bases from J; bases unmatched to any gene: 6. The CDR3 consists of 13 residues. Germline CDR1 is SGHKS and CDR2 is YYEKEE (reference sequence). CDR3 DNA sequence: TGTGCCAGCAGCTTAGGACAGGCATGGGAGCAGTACTTC. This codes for CASSLGQAWEQYF.

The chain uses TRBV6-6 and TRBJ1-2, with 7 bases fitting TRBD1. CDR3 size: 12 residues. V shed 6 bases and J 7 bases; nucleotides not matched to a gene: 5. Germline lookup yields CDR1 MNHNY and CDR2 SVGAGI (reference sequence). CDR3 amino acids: CASSSTGVGYTF. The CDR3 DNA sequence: TGTGCCAGCAGCTCAACAGGGGTTGGCTACACCTTC.

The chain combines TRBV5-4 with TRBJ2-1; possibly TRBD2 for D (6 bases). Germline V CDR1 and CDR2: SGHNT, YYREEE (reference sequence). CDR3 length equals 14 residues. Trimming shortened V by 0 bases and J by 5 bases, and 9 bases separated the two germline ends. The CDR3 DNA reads TGTGCCAGCAGCTTGGGACTAGGGGACAATGAGCAGTTCTTC. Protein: CASSLGLGDNEQFF.

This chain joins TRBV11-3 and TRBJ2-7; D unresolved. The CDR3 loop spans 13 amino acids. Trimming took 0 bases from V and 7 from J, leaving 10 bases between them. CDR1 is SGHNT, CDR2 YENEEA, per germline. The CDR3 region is CASSLDPLLEQYF. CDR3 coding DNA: TGTGCCAGCAGCTTAGATCCCCTCTTGGAGCAGTACTTC.

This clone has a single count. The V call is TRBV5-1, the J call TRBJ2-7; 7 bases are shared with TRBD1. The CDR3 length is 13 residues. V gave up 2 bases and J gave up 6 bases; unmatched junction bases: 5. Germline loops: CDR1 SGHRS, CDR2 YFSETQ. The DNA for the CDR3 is TGCGCCAGCAGCTTCGGACAGGCGGGCGAGCAGTACTTC. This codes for CASSFGQAGEQYF.

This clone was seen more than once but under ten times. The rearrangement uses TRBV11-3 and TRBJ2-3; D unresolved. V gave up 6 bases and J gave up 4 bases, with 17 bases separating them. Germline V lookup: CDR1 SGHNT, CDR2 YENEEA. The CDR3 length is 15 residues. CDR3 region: CASSSLPPEADTQYF. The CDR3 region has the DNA TGTGCCAGCAGTTCTCTGCCCCCAGAGGCAGATACGCAGTATTTT.

CDR3 sequence: CASSEVGDSVGYTF. The CDR3 DNA reads TGTGCCAGCAGTGAAGTGGGGGACAGTGTTGGCTACACCTTC. This chain connects TRBV6-1 to TRBJ1-2, with TRBD1 identical over 7 bases. Unmatched junction bases numbered 6, after V lost 1 base and J lost 7 bases. The CDR3 consists of 14 residues. Germline V gene data show CDR1 as MNHNS and CDR2 as SASEGT.

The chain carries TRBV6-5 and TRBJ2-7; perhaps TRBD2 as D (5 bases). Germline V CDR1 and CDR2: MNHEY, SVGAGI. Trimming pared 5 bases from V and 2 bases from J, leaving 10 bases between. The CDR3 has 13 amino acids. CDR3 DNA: TGTGCCAGCAGTAACCCCGGGGCCTACGAGCAGTACTTC. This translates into CASSNPGAYEQYF.

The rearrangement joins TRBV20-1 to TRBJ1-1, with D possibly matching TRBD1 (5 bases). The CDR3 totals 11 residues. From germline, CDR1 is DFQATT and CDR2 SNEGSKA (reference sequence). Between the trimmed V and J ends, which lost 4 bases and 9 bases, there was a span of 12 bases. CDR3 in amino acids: CSAIAADKAFF. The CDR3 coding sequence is TGCAGTGCTATAGCGGCGGACAAAGCTTTCTTT.

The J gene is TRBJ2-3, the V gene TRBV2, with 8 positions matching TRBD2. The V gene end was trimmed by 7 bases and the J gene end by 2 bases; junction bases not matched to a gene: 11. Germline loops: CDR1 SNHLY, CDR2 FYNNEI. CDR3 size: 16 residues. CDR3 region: CASNRGGAHPTDTQYF. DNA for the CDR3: TGTGCCAGCAATCGGGGGGGGGCCCACCCCACAGATACGCAGTATTTT.

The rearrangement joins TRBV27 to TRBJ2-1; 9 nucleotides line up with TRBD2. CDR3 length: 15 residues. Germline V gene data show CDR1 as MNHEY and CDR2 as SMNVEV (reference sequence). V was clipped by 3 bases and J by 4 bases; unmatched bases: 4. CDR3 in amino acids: CASSLAGGPYNEQFF. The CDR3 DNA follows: TGTGCCAGCAGTTTGGCGGGGGGGCCGTACAATGAGCAGTTCTTC.

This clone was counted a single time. In DNA form, the CDR3 reads TGTGCCAGCCAGGGGGGCGTCAATCAGCCCCAGCATTTT. It specifies CASQGGVNQPQHF. The chain combines TRBV28 with TRBJ1-5; 7 nucleotides match TRBD1. J lost 3 bases, V lost 8 bases, and 4 bases had no gene match. Germline V gene data show CDR1 as MDHEN and CDR2 as SYDVKM. This CDR3 contains 13 residues. The full variable domain, rest sourced from reference TRBV28 and TRBJ1-5, is DVKVTQSSRYLVKRTGEKVFLECVQDMDHENMFWYRQDPGLGLRLIYFSYDVKMKEKGDIPEGYSVSREKKERFSLILESASTNQTSMYLCASQGGVNQPQHFGDGTRLSIL.